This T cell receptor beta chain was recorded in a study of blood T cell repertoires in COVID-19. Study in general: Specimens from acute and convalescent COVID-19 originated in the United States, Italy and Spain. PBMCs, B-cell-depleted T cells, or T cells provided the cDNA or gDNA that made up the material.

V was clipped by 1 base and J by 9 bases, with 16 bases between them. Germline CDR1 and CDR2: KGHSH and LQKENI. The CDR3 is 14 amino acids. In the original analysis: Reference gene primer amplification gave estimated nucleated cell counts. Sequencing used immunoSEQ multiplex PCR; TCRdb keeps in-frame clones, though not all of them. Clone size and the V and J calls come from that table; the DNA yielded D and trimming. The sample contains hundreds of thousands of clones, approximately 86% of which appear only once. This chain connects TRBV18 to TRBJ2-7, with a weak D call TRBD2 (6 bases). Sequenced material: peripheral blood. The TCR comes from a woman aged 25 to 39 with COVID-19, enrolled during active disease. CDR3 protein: CASSPQGGPGGQYF. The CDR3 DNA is TGTGCCAGCTCACCACAGGGAGGCCCTGGAGGGCAGTACTTC. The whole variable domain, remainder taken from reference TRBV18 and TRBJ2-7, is NAGVMQNPRHLVRRRGQEARLRCSPMKGHSHVYWYRQLPEEGLKFMVYLQKENIIDESGMPKERFSAEFPKEGPSILRIQQVVRGDSAAYFCASSPQGGPGGQYFGPGTRLTVT.